A single sample gave rise to the 8 T cell receptor beta chains below, sequenced in a study of blood T cell repertoires in COVID-19. Assay: immunoSEQ multiplex PCR; the TCRdb copy retains only in-frame clones and omits some. The table shows about 120,000 clones, with roughly 72% occurring only once. The specimen was peripheral blood. The receptors come from a man aged 55 to 70 with acute or convalescent COVID-19.

The genes are TRBV7-8 and TRBJ2-3; D is possibly TRBD1 (6 bases). The V end lost 3 bases, the J end lost 1 base, and 11 bases lay between the germline ends. CDR3 length equals 15 residues. CDR1 is SGHVS and CDR2 is FQNEAQ in the germline V gene. The CDR3 spells CASSFRHRGTDTQYF. CDR3 bases: TGTGCCAGCAGCTTTAGGCACAGGGGCACAGATACGCAGTATTTT. The full variable domain, completed using reference TRBV7-8 and TRBJ2-3, is GAGVSQSPRYKVAKRGQDVALRCDPISGHVSLFWYQQALGQGPEFLTYFQNEAQLDKSGLPSDRFFAERPEGSVSTLKIQRTQQEDSAVYLCASSFRHRGTDTQYFGPGTRLTVL.

This rearrangement joins TRBV6-5 to TRBJ2-1; TRBD2 matches 11 bases. Germline lookup yields CDR1 MNHEY and CDR2 SVGAGI. V lost 2 bases to trimming and J lost 5 bases; unmatched junction nucleotides: 5. The CDR3 runs to 16 residues. This CDR3 reads CASSYASGRFDNEQFF. DNA for the CDR3: TGTGCCAGCAGTTACGCTAGCGGGAGGTTCGACAATGAGCAGTTCTTC.

V usage is TRBV30 and J usage is TRBJ2-7; 10 nucleotides agree with TRBD1. This CDR3 is built from 14 residues. Germline CDR1 GTSNPN, CDR2 SVGIG (reference sequence). V lost 3 bases, J lost 5 bases, and 7 bases stayed unmatched. CDR3 region: CAWSGGTGVNEQYF. DNA of the CDR3: TGTGCCTGGAGCGGGGGGACAGGGGTAAACGAGCAGTACTTC.

This clone showed up many times. V and J are TRBV5-1 and TRBJ2-7, with D possibly TRBD2 on 5 matching bases. Germline V gene data show CDR1 as SGHRS and CDR2 as YFSETQ. The CDR3 loop spans 14 amino acids. The V gene lost 5 bases and the J gene lost 1 base, with 13 bases spanning the gap. CDR3 loop: CASRAASESYEQYF. The CDR3 DNA reads as TGCGCCAGCAGAGCGGCATCCGAATCCTACGAGCAGTACTTC.

J is TRBJ2-7 and V is TRBV6-5; 8 bases agree with TRBD1. The germline V gene encodes CDR1 MNHEY and CDR2 SVGAGI. J lost 2 bases, V lost 5 bases, and 8 bases had no gene match. The length of the CDR3 is 15 residues. CDR3 loop: CASSLSPTGAYEQYF. CDR3 in DNA: TGTGCCAGCAGTCTGTCACCGACAGGGGCCTACGAGCAGTACTTC.

This clone has only a few counts. The chain combines TRBV10-3 with TRBJ2-1; D possibly corresponds to TRBD2 (6 bases). Per germline, CDR1 ENHRY and CDR2 SYGVKD. The V end was cut by 10 bases, the J end by 5 bases, with 15 bases between. The CDR3 spans 13 residues. CDR3 residues: CATGRGSDNEQFF. In DNA form, the CDR3 reads TGTGCCACCGGGCGGGGTTCGGACAATGAGCAGTTCTTC.

This clone was counted between two and nine times. As DNA, the CDR3 is TGTGCCAGCAGTTACTCGGGAGCTAGCGAGCAGTACTTC. Amino acids: CASSYSGASEQYF. This chain joins TRBV6-5 and TRBJ2-7; tentatively, D is TRBD2 (5 bases). From germline, CDR1 is MNHEY and CDR2 SVGAGI. Trimming left V 0 bases short and J 6 bases short, with 9 bases between. The CDR3 extends over 13 amino acids.

The V and J genes are TRBV5-1 and TRBJ2-1; TRBD1 matches at 9 bases. V shed 4 bases, J shed 0 bases, and the junction held 8 bases outside the gene matches. The CDR3 extends over 17 amino acids. Germline lookup yields CDR1 SGHRS and CDR2 YFSETQ. Here the CDR3 DNA reads TGCGCCAGCAGCGAGGGGACAGGGCGAAGCTCCTACAATGAGCAGTTCTTC. Protein product: CASSEGTGRSSYNEQFF.